These 10 T cell receptor beta chains were all obtained from the same sample, sequenced in a study of T-cell reconstitution after alpha-beta-depleted transplantation in children. Researchers prepared the TCRbeta library using unique molecular identifiers, the study reports. TCRdb processed the PCR reads anew with MiXCR; each CDR3 protein has one entry. The table lists roughly 400,000 distinct CDR3 sequences, around two fifths of them singletons. The specimen comprised PBMCs, sampled before TCRalphabeta/CD19-depleted stem cell transplant. Receptor source: a girl aged 2 to 9 with aplastic anemia, due to receive a stem cell transplant.

The sample holds a few counts of this clonotype. This chain joins TRBV4-1 and TRBJ2-1, with 8 bases that match TRBD2. The trim removed 3 bases at V and 8 bases at J, leaving 3 bases unmatched. CDR1 and CDR2 from the germline V gene are MGHRA and YSYEKL. There are 13 residues in the CDR3. Here the CDR3 reads CASSHGRAYEQFF. The CDR3 DNA is TGCGCCAGCAGCCACGGGAGGGCGTATGAGCAGTTCTTC.

This chain links TRBV28 with TRBJ2-3, with D hard to call. CDR1 is MDHEN, CDR2 SYDVKM, per germline. Between the trimmed V and J ends, which lost 5 bases and 1 base, there was a span of 7 bases. The CDR3 contains 13 residues. The CDR3 is CASSTDRTDTQYF. The CDR3 DNA follows: TGTGCCAGCAGTACGGACCGCACAGATACGCAGTATTTT.

This clonotype came up a few times. The rearrangement joins TRBV6-5 to TRBJ2-2, with 7 bases lining up with TRBD2. This CDR3 spans 16 amino acids. Looked up from germline, CDR1 is MNHEY and CDR2 is SVGAGI. V was pared by 0 bases and J by 6 bases, with 7 bases of the junction left unmatched. Written as DNA, the CDR3 is TGTGCCAGCAGTTACTCGTCCGGGAGGCCCCCCGGGGAGCTGTTTTTT. It is translated as CASSYSSGRPPGELFF.

Many counts were recorded for this clonotype. This chain links TRBV10-3 with TRBJ2-1; 7 nucleotides match TRBD1. This CDR3 contains 17 residues. The ends lost 1 base at V and 2 bases at J; junction bases unmatched: 8. The germline V gene encodes CDR1 ENHRY and CDR2 SYGVKD. The DNA of the CDR3 is TGTGCCATCAGTGAGTACGTAAACAGGGGTACCTACAATGAGCAGTTCTTC. This codes for CAISEYVNRGTYNEQFF.

The chain couples TRBV20-1 to TRBJ1-2, with D possibly being TRBD1 (6 bases). V gave up 6 bases and J gave up 2 bases, with 16 bases separating them. Germline assignment: CDR1 DFQATT and CDR2 SNEGSKA (reference sequence). The CDR3 loop spans 14 amino acids. The CDR3: CSAQVGAWNYGYTF. DNA for the CDR3: TGCAGTGCACAAGTGGGGGCGTGGAACTATGGCTACACCTTC.

This clonotype occurred many times. The V call is TRBV15, the J call TRBJ2-5, with 10 bases that match TRBD2. V trimming: 0 bases; J trimming: 2 bases; junction bases outside the gene matches: 3. The V gene's germline CDR1 is LNHNV and CDR2 YYDKDF (reference sequence). The CDR3 runs 16 residues. The CDR3 reads CATSRETSGPQETQYF. In nucleotides, the CDR3 is TGTGCCACCAGCAGAGAGACTAGCGGGCCACAAGAGACCCAGTACTTC.

This clonotype came up a few times. V gene TRBV27 combines with J gene TRBJ1-2; 12 bases map to TRBD1. The ends lost 5 bases at V and 6 bases at J; junction bases unmatched: 10. CDR3 size: 16 residues. CDR1 and CDR2 (germline): MNHEY, SMNVEV (reference sequence). The CDR3: CASSVTGTGGWNGYTF. For the CDR3, the DNA is TGTGCCAGCAGTGTAACCGGGACAGGGGGCTGGAATGGCTACACCTTC.

This chain uses TRBV6-1 with TRBJ2-7, with 11 bases identical to TRBD2. This CDR3 is 15 amino acids long. V gave up 5 bases and J gave up 4 bases; unmatched junction bases: 7. Germline CDR1 and CDR2: MNHNS and SASEGT. The CDR3 region has the DNA TGTGCCAGCAGTACCCTAGCGGGGGGAGGGTACGAGCAGTACTTC. This codes for CASSTLAGGGYEQYF.

V gene TRBV28 combines with J gene TRBJ2-4, with D perhaps matching TRBD2 (6 bases). This CDR3 is 15 amino acids long. Germline CDR1 and CDR2: MDHEN and SYDVKM. Deletions cut 3 bases from V and 3 bases from J, with 12 bases between. This CDR3 is CASSFVAGGKNIQYF. Written as DNA, the CDR3 is TGTGCCAGCAGTTTCGTCGCCGGGGGCAAAAACATTCAGTACTTC.

The sample holds many counts of this clonotype. The V and J genes are TRBV5-6 and TRBJ2-1; no clear D. The germline CDR1 and CDR2 sequences are SGHDT and YYEEEE. Trimming cost V 0 bases and J 10 bases, with 11 bases left between them. CDR3 length equals 13 residues. CDR3 DNA: TGTGCCAGCAGCTTGGATATATACGCGGAGCAGTTCTTC. Residues: CASSLDIYAEQFF.